The 3 T cell receptor beta chains given below trace back to one sample, sequenced in a study of T cell responses to AZD1222 COVID-19 vaccine. The protocol was immunoSEQ multiplex PCR, while the TCRdb copy is restricted to in-frame clones and leaves out a portion. The sample includes about 160,000 clones, under 95% of them seen just once. Source: peripheral blood, taken on day 0 of MenACWY control vaccination. All receptors come from an adult in good health.

The sample holds one count of this clone. The V and J genes are TRBV27 and TRBJ1-5; no clear D. The length of the CDR3 is 15 residues. The germline V gene encodes CDR1 MNHEY and CDR2 SMNVEV (reference sequence). Trimming took 5 bases from V and 9 from J, leaving 20 bases between them. DNA for the CDR3: TGTGCCAGCAGTCCGGGTCGCACAGAGTATCGGCCCCAGCATTTT. As protein: CASSPGRTEYRPQHF.

V and J are TRBV13 and TRBJ1-1; a weak D match, TRBD1 (5 bases). The CDR3 spans 12 residues. Trimming stripped 5 bases from V and 3 bases from J, with 7 bases between. CDR1 is PRHDT and CDR2 is FYEKMQ in the germline V gene (reference sequence). CDR3 DNA: TGTGCCAGCAGCCGGGGGGACACTGAAGCTTTCTTT. Protein sequence: CASSRGDTEAFF.

J is TRBJ1-5 and V is TRBV12-5; TRBD1 aligns across 7 bases. CDR3 length equals 13 residues. CDR1 and CDR2 (germline): LGHNT, FRNRAP. J was trimmed by 4 bases and V by 5 bases; bases with no gene match: 2. The CDR3, as DNA: TGTGCTAGTGGTCGGGACAGAAATCAGCCCCAGCATTTT. This translates into CASGRDRNQPQHF.